This T cell receptor beta chain was documented in a study of cytotoxic CD8 clonotypes in ibrutinib-treated CLL. This CDR3 is built from 16 residues. Trimming pared 1 base from V and 2 bases from J, leaving 12 bases between. The germline V gene encodes CDR1 SGHTA and CDR2 FQGNSA. This clone was found a few times. Clones were read by immunoSEQ multiplex PCR, and TCRdb kept only the in-frame ones, dropping some. Altogether 150,000 to 250,000 clones are present, approximately 68% being singletons, with the ten largest covering 10% to 15%. The rearrangement uses TRBV7-2 and TRBJ1-5, with a possible D match to TRBD1 (6 bases). The TCR was taken from a human donor with chronic lymphocytic leukemia. Sample: PBMCs, taken after 24 months of ibrutinib treatment. Written as DNA, the CDR3 is TGTGCCAGCAGCTTAGGTCAGGGGCAGGGCAATCAGCCCCAGCATTTT. This gives the protein CASSLGQGQGNQPQHF. Together with reference TRBV7-2 and TRBJ1-5, the CDR3 gives the full variable domain: GAGVSQSPSNKVTEKGKDVELRCDPISGHTALYWYRQSLGQGLEFLIYFQGNSAPDKSGLPSDRFSAERTGGSVSTLTIQRTQQEDSAVYLCASSLGQGQGNQPQHFGDGTRLSIL.